These 20 T cell receptor beta chains share one sample of origin, sequenced in a study of response to subunit inactivated influenza vaccine. TCRdb called the RT-PCR reads again in MiXCR, with one record for every CDR3 protein. In the table there are a few hundred thousand distinct CDR3 sequences, roughly 9.7% of which are singletons. Sequencing was performed on PBMCs from blood, taken about 40 days after vaccination. The origin of the receptors is a man aged 45-60 years who received an inactivated influenza vaccine.

This clonotype was seen at least ten times. This rearrangement joins TRBV4-1 to TRBJ2-7; TRBD2 matches 10 bases. CDR3 length: 15 residues. V shed 1 base and J 4 bases; nucleotides not matched to a gene: 4. Per germline, CDR1 MGHRA and CDR2 YSYEKL. The CDR3 sequence: CASSQVAGGFYEQYF. In nucleotides, the CDR3 is TGCGCCAGCAGCCAAGTAGCGGGGGGTTTTTACGAGCAGTACTTC.

This clonotype was counted a few times. This chain links TRBV20-1 with TRBJ1-1; unclear D gene. The germline gives CDR1 DFQATT, CDR2 SNEGSKA (reference sequence). With 0 bases removed from V and 10 bases from J, the gap between germline ends came to 9 bases. The CDR3 runs to 11 residues. The CDR3 region has the DNA TGCAGTGCTAGAGAGGCAGCGACAGCTTTCTTT. Its protein is CSAREAATAFF.

The table lists this clonotype with many counts. The genes are TRBV12-3 or TRBV12-4 and TRBJ1-1; 7 bases align to TRBD1. Trimming took 6 bases from V and 2 from J; bases not matched to a gene: 6. The CDR3 covers 14 residues. CDR3: CASSPTGRNTEAFF. DNA for the CDR3: TGTGCCAGCAGCCCGACAGGGAGAAACACTGAAGCTTTCTTT.

In DNA form, the CDR3 reads TGTGCCAGCAGCCAAGATTTGGCCAACTCTGGAAACACCATATATTTT. Protein product: CASSQDLANSGNTIYF. The rearrangement uses TRBV4-2 and TRBJ1-3; D ambiguous. The length of the CDR3 is 16 residues. V was trimmed by 0 bases and J by 0 bases, leaving 9 bases between them. Per the germline V gene, CDR1 is LGHNA and CDR2 is YNFKEQ.

This clonotype was detected many times. The chain carries TRBV4-2 and TRBJ1-4; D is ambiguous. V lost 4 bases and J lost 5, with 23 bases in between. The length of the CDR3 is 18 residues. CDR1 and CDR2 from the germline V gene are LGHNA and YNFKEQ. CDR3 sequence reads: CASSRWEDLIRGNEKLFF. The CDR3 nucleotides are TGTGCCAGCAGCCGGTGGGAGGATTTGATTCGTGGGAATGAAAAACTGTTTTTT.

This clonotype was found many times. The DNA for the CDR3 is TGTGCCAGCAGTTACTCGAGGGCTAGGCAAGAGACCCAGTACTTC. Protein: CASSYSRARQETQYF. V is TRBV6-5 and J is TRBJ2-5; perhaps TRBD2 as D (5 bases). V lost 0 bases and J 2 bases, leaving 10 bases between the germline ends. Per germline, CDR1 MNHEY and CDR2 SVGAGI. CDR3 length equals 15 residues.

This sequence joins TRBV6-1 and TRBJ1-5, with D possibly being TRBD1 (6 bases). CDR3 length equals 16 residues. Germline assignment: CDR1 MNHNS and CDR2 SASEGT. V gave up 2 bases and J gave up 1 base, with 12 bases separating them. CDR3 bases: TGTGCCAGCAGTGAACAGGGGCCGAACAGCAATCAGCCCCAGCATTTT. Its protein is CASSEQGPNSNQPQHF.

The chain joins TRBV28 to TRBJ2-5, with D tentatively TRBD2 (6 bases). Trimming took 4 bases from V and 5 from J, leaving 35 bases between them. The CDR3 spans 21 residues. Germline V lookup: CDR1 MDHEN, CDR2 SYDVKM. CDR3 nucleotides: TGTGCCAGCAGTTCCCCCCGGGGGACTGGAGTAGTTGTCAGGCGATATGAGACCCAGTACTTC. Translating it yields CASSSPRGTGVVVRRYETQYF.

This clonotype was counted a few times. This chain uses TRBV12-3 or TRBV12-4 with TRBJ1-6; D not resolved. The CDR3 contains 13 residues. V lost 8 bases, J lost 0 bases, and 5 bases lay in between. The DNA for the CDR3 is TGTGCCAGCCAGAGCTCCTATAATTCACCCCTCCACTTT. This gives the protein CASQSSYNSPLHF.

There are a few counts of this clonotype. V gene TRBV12-3 or TRBV12-4 combines with J gene TRBJ2-5, with no clear D. The CDR3 is 13 amino acids. Trimming left V 7 bases short and J 4 bases short, with 13 bases between. CDR3 protein: CASNNWGRETQYF. CDR3 in DNA: TGTGCCAGCAACAATTGGGGTCGAGAGACCCAGTACTTC.

The genes are TRBV11-3 and TRBJ2-6; D not resolved. CDR3 length: 16 amino acids. V was trimmed by 7 bases and J by 0 bases, leaving 13 bases between them. From germline, CDR1 is SGHNT and CDR2 YENEEA. CDR3 protein: CASTPSGASGANVLTF. The DNA for the CDR3 is TGTGCCAGCACCCCGAGTGGAGCCTCTGGGGCCAACGTCCTGACTTTC. The whole variable domain, remainder taken from reference TRBV11-3 and TRBJ2-6, is EAGVVQSPRYKIIEKKQPVAFWCNPISGHNTLYWYLQNLGQGPELLIRYENEEAVDDSQLPKDRFSAERLKGVDSTLKIQPAELGDSAVYLCASTPSGASGANVLTFGAGSRLTVL.

The chain couples TRBV3-1 to TRBJ2-2; 11 bases fit TRBD1. The V gene end was trimmed by 7 bases and the J gene end by 6 bases; junction bases not matched to a gene: 7. This CDR3 contains 15 residues. Germline CDR1 is LGHDT and CDR2 is YNNKEL (reference sequence). The CDR3 nucleotides are TGTGCCAGCACCGGCGGGACAGGGGGTTCCGGGGAGCTGTTTTTT. It encodes CASTGGTGGSGELFF. Full variable domain (missing parts from reference TRBV3-1 and TRBJ2-2): DTAVSQTPKYLVTQMGNDKSIKCEQNLGHDTMYWYKQDSKKFLKIMFSYNNKELIINETVPNRFSPKSPDKAHLNLHINSLELGDSAVYFCASTGGTGGSGELFFGEGSRLTVL.

This clonotype came up many times. The rearrangement joins TRBV6-2 or TRBV6-3 to TRBJ2-2; D remains unclear. The CDR3 sequence is 13 residues long. Trimming pared 1 base from V and 6 bases from J, leaving 6 bases between. Germline CDR1 reads MNHEY; CDR2 reads SVGEGT. Written as DNA, the CDR3 is TGTGCCAGCAGTTACTTCGAATCCGGGGAGCTGTTTTTT. Its protein is CASSYFESGELFF.

The V call is TRBV4-3, the J call TRBJ2-2; D is unclear. The germline V gene has CDR1 LGHNA and CDR2 YSLEER. The CDR3 runs 13 residues. Trimming removed 5 bases at V and 6 bases at J, with 10 bases between. The CDR3 DNA reads as TGCGCCAGCAGCAGAATCCTCGCCGGGGAGCTGTTTTTT. Its translation: CASSRILAGELFF.

The chain combines TRBV11-2 with TRBJ2-7; 10 bases match TRBD2. Germline loops: CDR1 SGHAT, CDR2 FQNNGV. Trimming cost V 2 bases and J 2 bases; bases outside gene matches: 3. The length of the CDR3 is 15 residues. The CDR3 DNA is TGTGCCAGCAGCTTAAGCGGGGGGGCGACCTACGAGCAGTACTTC. It codes for CASSLSGGATYEQYF.

V is TRBV12-3 or TRBV12-4 and J is TRBJ1-1, with a tentative D call TRBD1 (5 bases). This CDR3 is built from 13 residues. The ends were cut back, 7 bases at V and 12 bases at J, with 21 bases in the middle. CDR3 in DNA: TGTGCCAGCACCTCCGTCGGGAGGGGTAGGACTTTCTTT. Protein sequence: CASTSVGRGRTFF.

This clonotype was seen more than once but under ten times. V is TRBV4-2 and J is TRBJ2-5; weak D call: TRBD2 (6 bases). Trimming cost V 0 bases and J 6 bases, with 11 bases left between them. The CDR3 contains 14 residues. From germline, CDR1 is LGHNA and CDR2 YNFKEQ. CDR3 loop: CASSQELAPKTQYF. The CDR3 nucleotides are TGTGCCAGCAGCCAAGAACTAGCCCCCAAGACCCAGTACTTC.

Ten or more counts support this clonotype. V and J are TRBV2 and TRBJ2-3; D ambiguous. This CDR3 is built from 14 residues. Germline-derived CDR1 and CDR2 are SNHLY and FYNNEI. Between the trimmed V and J ends, which lost 4 bases and 0 bases, there was a span of 8 bases. The CDR3 spells CASSGAASTDTQYF. CDR3 DNA sequence: TGTGCCAGCAGTGGTGCGGCTAGCACAGATACGCAGTATTTT.

This clonotype was counted at least ten times. The chain couples TRBV29-1 to TRBJ2-7, with D tentatively TRBD1 (5 bases). The ends were cut back, 5 bases at V and 4 bases at J, with 12 bases in the middle. CDR3 length: 12 residues. Germline loops: CDR1 SQVTM, CDR2 ANQGSEA. The chain's CDR3 is CSVRQDSYEQYF. In DNA form, the CDR3 reads TGCAGCGTTCGACAAGACAGTTACGAGCAGTACTTC.

This clonotype was seen only a few times. The chain uses TRBV4-2 and TRBJ2-5; 8 bases match TRBD1. The CDR3 runs to 14 residues. V lost 4 bases to trimming and J lost 3 bases; unmatched junction nucleotides: 4. Per germline, CDR1 LGHNA and CDR2 YNFKEQ. The CDR3 nucleotides are TGTGCCAGCAGCCGCGGACAGGGAAAAGAGACCCAGTACTTC. Its translation is CASSRGQGKETQYF.